Presented here are 29 T cell receptor beta chains from one specimen sequenced in a study of cytomegalovirus exposure and HLA in healthy donors (dated by TCRdb to about 2017). The library was generated by the immunoSEQ multiplex PCR assay. For the multiplex PCR, a mixture combining 60 forward primers for TCR Vbeta segments and 13 reverse primers for TCR Jbeta segments was used. TCRdb stores this immuneACCESS table with in-frame sequences only. Part of the clones is absent; in the studies checked, under half of the shortfall reflects unresolved V genes, and no reason is known for the rest. This sample comprises about 150,000 clones, around 66% of them detected only once. Over 5% of the sample is in the top ten clones. The sequenced material came from PBMCs. Receptors were obtained from a woman in her sixties in good health and CMV-seronegative.

The CDR3 DNA follows: TGTGCCAGCAGCTCGACACAGGGGAGCACAGATACGCAGTATTTT. Amino acids: CASSSTQGSTDTQYF. The rearrangement joins TRBV5-4 to TRBJ2-3; 7 bases match TRBD1. V trimming: 3 bases; J trimming: 0 bases; junction bases outside the gene matches: 4. The length of the CDR3 is 15 residues. The germline gives CDR1 SGHNT, CDR2 YYREEE (reference sequence).

The V and J genes are TRBV29-1 and TRBJ1-1; the D gene is possibly TRBD1 (5 bases). CDR1 and CDR2 (germline): SQVTM, ANQGSEA. Trimming removed 4 bases from V and 1 base from J, with 10 bases in between. This CDR3 comprises 13 residues. CDR3 loop: CSVGQSQNTEAFF. CDR3 DNA sequence: TGCAGCGTTGGACAGTCCCAGAACACTGAAGCTTTCTTT.

CDR3 coding DNA: TGTGCCAGCATGCAACAGGGATGGGATACGCAGTATTTT. This gives the protein CASMQQGWDTQYF. The V call is TRBV5-6, the J call TRBJ2-3, with D maybe TRBD1 (6 bases). The CDR3 consists of 13 residues. Trimming stripped 6 bases from V and 6 bases from J, with 14 bases between. Germline V gives CDR1 SGHDT, CDR2 YYEEEE.

The chain has TRBV11-3 and TRBJ2-2; D is possibly TRBD2 (6 bases). CDR3 length: 15 residues. Germline loops: CDR1 SGHNT, CDR2 YENEEA. With 0 bases removed from V and 7 bases from J, the gap between germline ends came to 12 bases. CDR3 sequence reads: CASSLDGTGDGELFF. CDR3 in DNA: TGTGCCAGCAGCTTAGATGGGACGGGGGACGGGGAGCTGTTTTTT.

This clone was counted a few times. The chain couples TRBV5-1 to TRBJ2-6; no clear D gene. The CDR3 is made up of 15 amino acids. The ends were cut back, 0 bases at V and 0 bases at J, with 4 bases in the middle. CDR1 is SGHRS and CDR2 is YFSETQ in the germline V gene. CDR3 bases: TGCGCCAGCAGCTTGGTTCGCTCTGGGGCCAACGTCCTGACTTTC. Amino acid sequence: CASSLVRSGANVLTF.

CDR3 amino acids: CASSLAGLSYQETQYF. The CDR3 DNA reads as TGTGCCAGCAGCTTAGCGGGACTTTCGTACCAAGAGACCCAGTACTTC. The rearrangement links TRBV7-9 to TRBJ2-5; possible D gene TRBD2, 6 bases. Per the germline V gene, CDR1 is SEHNR and CDR2 is FQNEAQ (reference sequence). The CDR3 is 16 amino acids. Deletions cut 0 bases from V and 0 bases from J, with 11 bases between.

A few counts support this clone. V is TRBV6-5 and J is TRBJ2-2; possibly TRBD2 for D (5 bases). Trimming shortened V by 5 bases and J by 4 bases, and 11 bases separated the two germline ends. CDR1 and CDR2 (germline): MNHEY, SVGAGI. There are 14 residues in the CDR3. The CDR3 is CASSLLGSTGELFF. The CDR3 region has the DNA TGTGCCAGCAGTCTTTTAGGGAGCACCGGGGAGCTGTTTTTT.

This clone was observed a few times. The chain employs TRBV9 and TRBJ1-6; D is possibly TRBD1 (5 bases). This CDR3 spans 14 amino acids. The V end lost 3 bases, the J end lost 10 bases, and 14 bases lay between the germline ends. Germline V gene lookup returns CDR1 SGDLS and CDR2 YYNGEE. The CDR3 protein is CASSAGRVESPLHF. For the CDR3, the DNA is TGTGCCAGCAGCGCGGGCAGGGTCGAATCACCCCTCCACTTT. Full variable domain (rest looked up from reference TRBV9 and TRBJ1-6): DSGVTQTPKHLITATGQRVTLRCSPRSGDLSVYWYQQSLDQGLQFLIQYYNGEERAKGNILERFSAQQFPDLHSELNLSSLELGDSALYFCASSAGRVESPLHFGNGTRLTVT.

The gene calls are TRBV7-6 and TRBJ1-4, with 9 bases identical to TRBD1. Germline CDR1 SGHVS, CDR2 FNYEAQ. V lost 5 bases, J lost 8 bases, and 6 bases stayed unmatched. This CDR3 spans 14 amino acids. The CDR3 DNA is TGTGCCAGCAGCCTTACAGGGGGCGAGGAAAAACTGTTTTTT. It codes for CASSLTGGEEKLFF.

The rearrangement joins TRBV7-3 to TRBJ2-3; TRBD2 matches 8 bases. The CDR3 is 16 amino acids. V gave up 4 bases and J gave up 1 base; unmatched junction bases: 7. The germline V gene has CDR1 SGHTA and CDR2 FQGTGA. The CDR3 region is CASSWIPGLGTDTQYF. In nucleotides, the CDR3 is TGTGCCAGCAGCTGGATCCCGGGACTAGGCACAGATACGCAGTATTTT.

V is TRBV9 and J is TRBJ1-1; TRBD1 matches 8 bases. The CDR3 sequence is 14 residues long. Germline assignment: CDR1 SGDLS and CDR2 YYNGEE. The V and J ends lost 4 bases and 2 bases, in that order; junction bases with no gene match: 4. CDR3 amino acids: CASSLGQVNTEAFF. CDR3 coding DNA: TGTGCCAGCAGCTTGGGACAGGTTAACACTGAAGCTTTCTTT.

V usage is TRBV10-3 and J usage is TRBJ1-1; D gene unclear. CDR1 and CDR2 from the germline V gene are ENHRY and SYGVKD. CDR3 length: 15 residues. The V end was cut by 5 bases, the J end by 5 bases, with 18 bases between. CDR3 region: CAISRQLVIGTEAFF. The CDR3, as DNA: TGTGCCATCAGTCGACAATTGGTTATAGGTACTGAAGCTTTCTTT.

The chain carries TRBV28 and TRBJ2-7, with 8 bases aligning to TRBD2. Germline CDR1 MDHEN, CDR2 SYDVKM. CDR3 size: 14 residues. V lost 4 bases and J lost 5; bases outside the gene matches: 7. The CDR3 sequence: CASSSPAGDNEQYF. The CDR3, as DNA: TGTGCCAGCAGTTCCCCAGCGGGAGACAACGAGCAGTACTTC.

J is TRBJ1-2 and V is TRBV4-1, with 7 bases that match TRBD1. Per the germline V gene, CDR1 is MGHRA and CDR2 is YSYEKL. CDR3 size: 15 residues. V shed 1 base, J shed 4 bases, and the junction held 6 bases outside the gene matches. The CDR3 bases are TGCGCCAGCAGCCAAGGCCCGGGACAGTTCTATGGCTACACCTTC. It encodes CASSQGPGQFYGYTF.

The rearrangement uses TRBV7-2 and TRBJ1-1, with D unclear. Germline V gives CDR1 SGHTA, CDR2 FQGNSA. V lost 6 bases and J lost 0, with 8 bases in between. This CDR3 has 13 residues. The DNA for the CDR3 is TGTGCCAGCAGGCCCCAGATGAACACTGAAGCTTTCTTT. Encoded protein: CASRPQMNTEAFF.

This clone was recorded once. This chain uses TRBV19 with TRBJ2-2; D is ambiguous. In germline, CDR1 is LNHDA, CDR2 SQIVND (reference sequence). The ends were cut back, 4 bases at V and 8 bases at J, with 11 bases in the middle. CDR3 length equals 13 residues. The chain's CDR3 is CASSTGRTGELFF. The CDR3 nucleotides read TGTGCCAGTAGTACCGGTCGAACGGGGGAGCTGTTTTTT.

This chain joins TRBV12-5 and TRBJ2-3; 7 bases line up with TRBD1. Germline-derived CDR1 and CDR2 are LGHNT and FRNRAP. Germline trimming cut 6 bases from V and 1 base from J; bases unmatched to any gene: 7. The CDR3 is 15 amino acids. The CDR3 is CASGQGQTRTDTQYF. As DNA, the CDR3 is TGTGCTAGTGGCCAGGGACAGACACGCACAGATACGCAGTATTTT.

This clone was seen only a few times. The chain recombines TRBV4-1 with TRBJ2-3; TRBD2 agrees at 11 bases. CDR3 length: 17 amino acids. After removal of 1 base from V and 3 bases from J, the junction contained 6 bases not matched to a gene. Germline V CDR1 and CDR2: MGHRA, YSYEKL. CDR3: CASSQGGASGRTDTQYF. Written as DNA, the CDR3 is TGCGCCAGCAGCCAAGGCGGGGCTAGCGGGAGGACAGATACGCAGTATTTT.

The chain couples TRBV6-5 to TRBJ1-1; 7 bases line up with TRBD1. CDR1 is MNHEY, CDR2 SVGAGI, per germline. V shed 10 bases, J shed 4 bases, and the junction held 3 bases outside the gene matches. The CDR3 is made up of 11 amino acids. CDR3 DNA sequence: TGTGCCACAAGGGGGCCCACTGAAGCTTTCTTT. This encodes CATRGPTEAFF.

The chain is built from TRBV5-4 and TRBJ2-3; 7 nucleotides agree with TRBD2. This CDR3 comprises 13 residues. The trim removed 4 bases at V and 2 bases at J, leaving 1 base unmatched. CDR1 and CDR2 from the germline V gene are SGHNT and YYREEE (reference sequence). The CDR3 nucleotides are TGTGCCAGCAGCCGGGGGGTCACAGATACGCAGTATTTT. It specifies CASSRGVTDTQYF.

CDR3 sequence (DNA): TGCGCCAGCAGCTTGCGCGGGACAGAGAACACTGAAGCTTTCTTT. It codes for CASSLRGTENTEAFF. This chain uses TRBV5-1 with TRBJ1-1; 7 nucleotides agree with TRBD1. The CDR3 runs 15 residues. With V trimmed by 1 base and J by 1 base, 4 bases remained unmatched. Germline CDR1 and CDR2: SGHRS and YFSETQ.

In this sample, this clone turned up a few times. This rearrangement joins TRBV4-2 to TRBJ1-2, with 7 nucleotides matching TRBD1. Germline V gene sequence: CDR1 LGHNA, CDR2 YNFKEQ. The CDR3 consists of 15 residues. V trimming: 1 base; J trimming: 6 bases; junction bases outside the gene matches: 8. For the CDR3, the DNA is TGTGCCAGCAGCCAAGTGGCGGGGCAGGGGGATGGCTACACCTTC. Residues: CASSQVAGQGDGYTF.

This clone has more than one count but fewer than ten. At one boundary the junction diverges from the germline segment, which might be a read error. This chain links TRBV6-5 with TRBJ2-7, with a weak D call TRBD1 (5 bases). This CDR3 has 12 amino acids. Germline CDR1 MNHEY, CDR2 SVGAGI. The CDR3 sequence is CASSGSLDIRNF. The DNA for the CDR3 is TGTGCCAGCAGTGGCTCATTGGACATTAGGAACTTC.

V is TRBV7-3 and J is TRBJ2-3; a possible D gene is TRBD1 (6 bases). Germline CDR1 SGHTA, CDR2 FQGTGA. Trimming pared 2 bases from V and 6 bases from J, leaving 12 bases between. This CDR3 comprises 14 residues. The CDR3 DNA is TGTGCCAGCAGCTTAGGCAGGGGCTCGGATACGCAGTATTTT. Amino acids: CASSLGRGSDTQYF.

The rearrangement links TRBV4-3 to TRBJ1-2; D gene unclear. CDR1 is LGHNA and CDR2 is YSLEER in the germline V gene. Trimming pared 1 base from V and 4 bases from J, leaving 10 bases between. This CDR3 comprises 14 residues. Written as DNA, the CDR3 is TGCGCCAGCAGCCAAGGGTCAGCGCTCTATGGCTACACCTTC. Translating it yields CASSQGSALYGYTF.

Comment on this clone: This same CDR3 is encoded by further DNA sequences in the sample. The V call is TRBV27, the J call TRBJ2-1, with TRBD2 identical over 9 bases. Per the germline V gene, CDR1 is MNHEY and CDR2 is SMNVEV (reference sequence). There are 14 residues in the CDR3. The V and J ends lost 2 bases and 8 bases, in that order; junction bases with no gene match: 4. The CDR3 spells CASSLAGGPYEQFF. CDR3 coding DNA: TGTGCCAGCAGTTTAGCGGGAGGGCCTTATGAGCAGTTCTTC.

The J gene is TRBJ1-5, the V gene TRBV28, with 9 bases identical to TRBD1. V was pared by 7 bases and J by 6 bases, with 16 bases of the junction left unmatched. The CDR3 runs to 17 residues. Germline V gene sequence: CDR1 MDHEN, CDR2 SYDVKM. CDR3 nucleotides: TGTGCCAGCACCCTTAGGGGACAGGGCCGTAAAGGTCAGCCCCAGCATTTT. It translates to CASTLRGQGRKGQPQHF.

With regard to this clone: This same CDR3 is encoded by further DNA sequences in the sample. J is TRBJ1-2 and V is TRBV28, with D possibly being TRBD1 (5 bases). Germline lookup yields CDR1 MDHEN and CDR2 SYDVKM. Trimming shortened V by 4 bases and J by 7 bases, and 19 bases separated the two germline ends. There are 15 residues in the CDR3. CDR3 residues: CASSSPRQGPLGYTF. DNA of the CDR3: TGTGCCAGCAGTTCCCCTCGCCAGGGCCCTCTTGGCTACACCTTC.

The chain combines TRBV6-1 with TRBJ1-5, with 11 bases fitting TRBD1. With V trimmed by 4 bases and J by 5 bases, 7 bases remained unmatched. CDR1 and CDR2 from the germline V gene are MNHNS and SASEGT. CDR3 length: 16 amino acids. CDR3 sequence: CASSGTGGGLDQPQHF. The CDR3 nucleotides read TGTGCCAGCAGTGGGACAGGGGGCGGTTTAGATCAGCCCCAGCATTTT.